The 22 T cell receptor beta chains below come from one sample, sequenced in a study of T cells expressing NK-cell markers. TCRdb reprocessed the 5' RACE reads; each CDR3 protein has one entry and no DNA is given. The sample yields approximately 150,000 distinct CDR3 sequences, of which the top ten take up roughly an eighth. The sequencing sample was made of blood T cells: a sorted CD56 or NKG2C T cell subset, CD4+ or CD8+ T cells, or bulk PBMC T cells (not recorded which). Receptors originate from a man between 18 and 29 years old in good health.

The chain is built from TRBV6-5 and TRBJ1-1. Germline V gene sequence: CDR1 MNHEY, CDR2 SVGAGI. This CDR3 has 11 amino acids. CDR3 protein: CATRSHTEAFF.

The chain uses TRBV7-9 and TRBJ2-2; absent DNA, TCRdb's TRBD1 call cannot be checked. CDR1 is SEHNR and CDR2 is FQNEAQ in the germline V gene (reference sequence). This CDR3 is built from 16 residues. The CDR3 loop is CASSPLRSGNTGELFF.

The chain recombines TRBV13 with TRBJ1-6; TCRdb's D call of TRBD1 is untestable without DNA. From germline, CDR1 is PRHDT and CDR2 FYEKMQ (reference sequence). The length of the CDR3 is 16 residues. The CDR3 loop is CASSGQLDREGSPLHF. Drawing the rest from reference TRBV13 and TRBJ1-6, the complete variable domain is AAGVIQSPRHLIKEKRETATLKCYPIPRHDTVYWYQQGPGQDPQFLISFYEKMQSDKGSIPDRFSAQQFSDYHSELNMSSLELGDSALYFCASSGQLDREGSPLHFGNGTRLTVT.

The CDR3 here is CASSYPPLDRGQETQYF. The chain joins TRBV6-5 to TRBJ2-5; TCRdb gives TRBD1 as the D gene, but with no DNA this cannot be confirmed. The germline V gene has CDR1 MNHEY and CDR2 SVGAGI. The CDR3 has 17 residues.

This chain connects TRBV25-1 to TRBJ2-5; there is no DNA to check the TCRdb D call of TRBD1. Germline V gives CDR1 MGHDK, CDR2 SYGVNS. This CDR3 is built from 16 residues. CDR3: CASSDTSGQGRETQYF. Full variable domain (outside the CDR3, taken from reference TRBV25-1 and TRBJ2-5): EADIYQTPRYLVIGTGKKITLECSQTMGHDKMYWYQQDPGMELHLIHYSYGVNSTEKGDLSSESTVSRIRTEHFPLTLESARPSHTSQYLCASSDTSGQGRETQYFGPGTRLLVL.

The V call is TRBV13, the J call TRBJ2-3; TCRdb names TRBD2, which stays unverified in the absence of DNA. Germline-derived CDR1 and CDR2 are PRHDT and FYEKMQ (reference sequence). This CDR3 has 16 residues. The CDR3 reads CASSLGEGEGPDTQYF.

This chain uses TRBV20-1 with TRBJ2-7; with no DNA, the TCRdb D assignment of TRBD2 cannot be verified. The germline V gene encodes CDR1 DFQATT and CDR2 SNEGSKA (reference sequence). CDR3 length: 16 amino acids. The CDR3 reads CSAKIPTGTSVDEQYF.

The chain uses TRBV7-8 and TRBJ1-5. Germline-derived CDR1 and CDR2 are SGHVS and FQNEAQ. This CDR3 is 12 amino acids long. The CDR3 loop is CASDNSNQPQHF.

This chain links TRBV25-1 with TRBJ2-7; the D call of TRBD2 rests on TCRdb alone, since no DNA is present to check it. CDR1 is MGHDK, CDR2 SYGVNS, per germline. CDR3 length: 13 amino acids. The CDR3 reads CASSVGLYYEQYF.

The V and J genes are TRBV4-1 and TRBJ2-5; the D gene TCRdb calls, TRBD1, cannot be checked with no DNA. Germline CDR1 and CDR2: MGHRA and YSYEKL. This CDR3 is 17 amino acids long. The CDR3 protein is CASSQDIGQGFKETQYF.

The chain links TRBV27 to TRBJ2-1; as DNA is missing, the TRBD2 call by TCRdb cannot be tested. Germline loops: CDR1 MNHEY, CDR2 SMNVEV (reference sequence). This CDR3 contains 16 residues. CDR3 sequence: CASSLSSSGRASEQFF.

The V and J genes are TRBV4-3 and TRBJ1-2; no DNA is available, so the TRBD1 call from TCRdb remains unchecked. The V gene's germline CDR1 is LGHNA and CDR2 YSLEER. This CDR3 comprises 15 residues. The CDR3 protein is CASSQDRGQSYGYTF.

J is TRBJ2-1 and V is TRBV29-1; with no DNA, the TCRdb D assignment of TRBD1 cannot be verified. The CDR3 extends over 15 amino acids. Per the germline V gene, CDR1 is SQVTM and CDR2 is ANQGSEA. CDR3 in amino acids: CSVDPGTFTRNEQFF.

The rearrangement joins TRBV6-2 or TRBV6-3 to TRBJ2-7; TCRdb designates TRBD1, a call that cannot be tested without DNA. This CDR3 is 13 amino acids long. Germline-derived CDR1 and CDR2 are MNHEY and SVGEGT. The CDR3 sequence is CASTPLGPDEQYF.

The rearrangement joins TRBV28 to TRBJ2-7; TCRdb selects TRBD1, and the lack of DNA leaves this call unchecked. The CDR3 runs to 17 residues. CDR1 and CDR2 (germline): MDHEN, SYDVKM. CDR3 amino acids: CASSLTRFGGGRDEQYF.

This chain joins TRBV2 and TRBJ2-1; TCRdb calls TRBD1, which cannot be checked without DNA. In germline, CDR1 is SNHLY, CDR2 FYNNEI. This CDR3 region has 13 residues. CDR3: CASTELGGQKQFF. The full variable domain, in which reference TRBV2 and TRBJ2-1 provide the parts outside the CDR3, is EPEVTQTPSHQVTQMGQEVILRCVPISNHLYFYWYRQILGQKVEFLVSFYNNEISEKSEIFDDQFSVERPDGSNFTLKIRSTKLEDSAMYFCASTELGGQKQFFGPGTRLTVL.

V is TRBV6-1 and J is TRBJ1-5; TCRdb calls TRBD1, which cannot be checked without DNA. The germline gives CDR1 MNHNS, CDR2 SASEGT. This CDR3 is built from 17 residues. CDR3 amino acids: CASRATPTGDPRKPQHF.

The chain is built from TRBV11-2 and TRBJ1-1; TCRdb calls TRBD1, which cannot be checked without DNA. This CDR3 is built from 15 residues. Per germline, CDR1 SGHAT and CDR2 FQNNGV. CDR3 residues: CASSSWPGLDTEAFF.

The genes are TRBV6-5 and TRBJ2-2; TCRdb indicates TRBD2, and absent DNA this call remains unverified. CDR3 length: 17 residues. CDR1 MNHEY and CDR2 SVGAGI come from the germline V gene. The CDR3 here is CASSYGLAGGPTGELFF.

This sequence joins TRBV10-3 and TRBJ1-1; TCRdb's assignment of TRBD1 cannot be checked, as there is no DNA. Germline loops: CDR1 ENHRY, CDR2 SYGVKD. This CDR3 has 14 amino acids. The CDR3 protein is CAIGGGTTNTEAFF.

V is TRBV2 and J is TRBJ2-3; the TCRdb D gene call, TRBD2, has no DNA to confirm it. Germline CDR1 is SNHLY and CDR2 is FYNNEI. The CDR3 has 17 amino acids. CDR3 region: CASSDPREKARTDTQYF.

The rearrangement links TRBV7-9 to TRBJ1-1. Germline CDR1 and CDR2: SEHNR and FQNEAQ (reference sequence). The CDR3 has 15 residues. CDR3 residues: CASSLLRRLNTEAFF.